The next 19 T cell receptor beta chains were all read from a single sample in a study of OX40 agonist ivuxolimab in advanced cancers. Method: immunoSEQ multiplex PCR; TCRdb's copy keeps in-frame clones and lacks some. The sample lists tens of thousands of clones; more than 90% were seen once. The material sequenced was CD4+ or CD8+ T cells sorted from blood, taken in a trial of the OX40 agonist ivuxolimab. These receptors were obtained from an adult with an advanced solid tumor such as melanoma, head and neck, liver or kidney cancer.

The CDR3, as DNA: TGTGCCAGCAGTCAGGGGAGGGAAGAGACCCAGTACTTC. Its translation is CASSQGREETQYF. This chain joins TRBV2 and TRBJ2-5, with D possibly TRBD2 on 7 matching bases. Per the germline V gene, CDR1 is SNHLY and CDR2 is FYNNEI. Deletions cut 5 bases from V and 3 bases from J, with 10 bases between. The CDR3 is 13 amino acids.

The V gene is TRBV19, the J gene TRBJ1-1; D ambiguous. The CDR3 is 13 residues long. Germline V gives CDR1 LNHDA, CDR2 SQIVND (reference sequence). Trimming took off 5 bases at V and 4 bases at J, with 11 bases between the two ends. CDR3 sequence reads: CASSQTASTEAFF. The CDR3 DNA sequence: TGTGCCAGTAGTCAAACAGCTAGCACTGAAGCTTTCTTT.

The chain uses TRBV19 and TRBJ2-1, with 8 bases lining up with TRBD2. V gave up 7 bases and J gave up 2 bases; unmatched junction bases: 16. This CDR3 is 18 amino acids long. Germline V gene lookup returns CDR1 LNHDA and CDR2 SQIVND (reference sequence). Written as DNA, the CDR3 is TGTGCCAGTAAGGAGGGCCATTGGGCGGGAGGTGCCTACAATGAGCAGTTCTTC. As protein: CASKEGHWAGGAYNEQFF.

The genes are TRBV28 and TRBJ2-7; TRBD1 agrees at 7 bases. CDR1 and CDR2 (germline): MDHEN, SYDVKM. This CDR3 contains 14 residues. The V and J ends lost 6 bases and 6 bases, in that order; junction bases with no gene match: 11. The CDR3 sequence: CASRMTGQFGEQYF. DNA of the CDR3: TGTGCCAGCAGAATGACAGGGCAGTTTGGCGAGCAGTACTTC. Variable domain in full (rest from reference TRBV28 and TRBJ2-7): DVKVTQSSRYLVKRTGEKVFLECVQDMDHENMFWYRQDPGLGLRLIYFSYDVKMKEKGDIPEGYSVSREKKERFSLILESASTNQTSMYLCASRMTGQFGEQYFGPGTRLTVT.

The V call is TRBV27, the J call TRBJ1-6; weak D call: TRBD1 (5 bases). The germline gives CDR1 MNHEY, CDR2 SMNVEV (reference sequence). The ends were cut back, 2 bases at V and 10 bases at J, with 12 bases in the middle. This CDR3 is 14 amino acids long. The CDR3: CASSLGGGNSPLHF. The CDR3 nucleotides are TGTGCCAGCAGTTTAGGTGGGGGGAACTCACCCCTCCACTTT.

V gene TRBV5-1 combines with J gene TRBJ1-1; 7 positions agree with TRBD1. The CDR3 is 15 amino acids. The germline gives CDR1 SGHRS, CDR2 YFSETQ. V shed 0 bases and J 3 bases; nucleotides not matched to a gene: 5. CDR3 in DNA: TGCGCCAGCAGCTTGGGACAGGGTATATACACTGAAGCTTTCTTT. This gives the protein CASSLGQGIYTEAFF. The whole variable domain, filled in from reference TRBV5-1 and TRBJ1-1, reads KAGVTQTPRYLIKTRGQQVTLSCSPISGHRSVSWYQQTPGQGLQFLFEYFSETQRNKGNFPGRFSGRQFSNSRSEMNVSTLELGDSALYLCASSLGQGIYTEAFFGQGTRLTVV.

V usage is TRBV9 and J usage is TRBJ2-5, with no clear D. Trimming left V 2 bases short and J 5 bases short, with 10 bases between. The CDR3 contains 13 residues. Looked up from germline, CDR1 is SGDLS and CDR2 is YYNGEE. CDR3 DNA sequence: TGTGCCAGCAGCGTGGGGTTGTGGGAGACCCAGTACTTC. Protein product: CASSVGLWETQYF.

This chain uses TRBV6-5 with TRBJ2-1; 8 bases align to TRBD2. Germline V gene sequence: CDR1 MNHEY, CDR2 SVGAGI. With V trimmed by 5 bases and J by 10 bases, 4 bases remained unmatched. This CDR3 has 12 residues. The CDR3 loop is CASSLTGGEQFF. Here the CDR3 DNA reads TGTGCCAGCAGTCTGACGGGAGGGGAGCAGTTCTTC.

J is TRBJ1-2 and V is TRBV7-6; the match to TRBD1 covers 8 bases. Per the germline V gene, CDR1 is SGHVS and CDR2 is FNYEAQ. This CDR3 is built from 13 residues. Losses at the gene ends were 3 bases for V and 7 bases for J; bases not matched to a gene: 4. Here the CDR3 reads CASSLDRVFGYTF. The CDR3 coding sequence is TGTGCCAGCAGCTTGGACAGGGTTTTTGGCTACACCTTC.

The chain has TRBV11-2 and TRBJ2-7, with D hard to call. Germline assignment: CDR1 SGHAT and CDR2 FQNNGV. Trimming removed 2 bases from V and 2 bases from J, with 10 bases in between. This CDR3 is 14 amino acids long. Written as DNA, the CDR3 is TGTGCCAGCAGCTTATCCCGCAGGACCTACGAGCAGTACTTC. It translates to CASSLSRRTYEQYF.

V gene TRBV28 combines with J gene TRBJ2-5, with unresolved D. Per the germline V gene, CDR1 is MDHEN and CDR2 is SYDVKM. The CDR3 length is 14 residues. V gave up 2 bases and J gave up 5 bases, with 12 bases separating them. The chain's CDR3 is CASSLGQSQETQYF. CDR3 coding DNA: TGTGCCAGCAGTTTAGGTCAGAGCCAGGAGACCCAGTACTTC. Based on the CDR3 plus reference TRBV28 and TRBJ2-5, the full variable domain is DVKVTQSSRYLVKRTGEKVFLECVQDMDHENMFWYRQDPGLGLRLIYFSYDVKMKEKGDIPEGYSVSREKKERFSLILESASTNQTSMYLCASSLGQSQETQYFGPGTRLLVL.

Written as DNA, the CDR3 is TGTGCCAGTAGTATTCTTCTTACGAGTCCTGGGGCCAACGTCCTGACTTTC. It yields the protein CASSILLTSPGANVLTF. The chain couples TRBV19 to TRBJ2-6; D remains ambiguous. CDR1 and CDR2 from the germline V gene are LNHDA and SQIVND (reference sequence). The CDR3 has 17 residues. V was clipped by 3 bases and J by 2 bases, with 14 bases between them.

The chain uses TRBV10-2 and TRBJ2-5; 7 bases agree with TRBD1. CDR3 length: 12 residues. With 4 bases clipped from V and 11 bases from J, the junction kept 7 bases outside the gene matches. CDR1 is WSHSY and CDR2 is SAAADI in the germline V gene. The CDR3 spells CASSGAGGEQYF. The CDR3 DNA reads TGCGCCAGCAGTGGTGCAGGGGGTGAGCAGTACTTC.

The chain joins TRBV2 to TRBJ2-2, with D possibly TRBD2 on 6 matching bases. The CDR3 spans 14 residues. V lost 7 bases and J lost 8, with 17 bases in between. The germline gives CDR1 SNHLY, CDR2 FYNNEI. The CDR3 coding sequence is TGTGCCAGCACAGTCCTCTCTAGCGCAGGGGAGCTGTTTTTT. It codes for CASTVLSSAGELFF.

Written as DNA, the CDR3 is TGTGCCAGCAGTTCAAGGGACAGGGGATGGCAAGAGACCCAGTACTTC. It is translated as CASSSRDRGWQETQYF. The chain carries TRBV28 and TRBJ2-5; TRBD1 aligns across 10 bases. This CDR3 region has 16 residues. V was clipped by 4 bases and J by 2 bases; unmatched bases: 7. Germline CDR1 reads MDHEN; CDR2 reads SYDVKM.

Turning to this clone: One junction end disagrees with the germline gene, perhaps due to a read error. This rearrangement joins TRBV7-7 to TRBJ2-2; 7 nucleotides match TRBD2. CDR1 is SSHAT, CDR2 FNYEAQ, per germline (reference sequence). This CDR3 is built from 16 residues. CDR3 DNA: TGTGCTAGCAGCTTAGAATTAGGCGGGAGAACCGGGGAGCTGTTTTTT. Translating it yields CASSLELGGRTGELFF. Based on the CDR3 plus reference TRBV7-7 and TRBJ2-2, the full variable domain is GAGVSQSPRYKVTKRGQDVTLRCDPISSHATLYWYQQALGQGPEFLTYFNYEAQPDKSGLPSDRFSAERPEGSISTLTIQRTEQRDSAMYRCASSLELGGRTGELFFGEGSRLTVL.

J is TRBJ2-7 and V is TRBV25-1; 11 nucleotides line up with TRBD2. CDR1 and CDR2 from the germline V gene are MGHDK and SYGVNS. CDR3 size: 14 residues. V was clipped by 3 bases and J by 7 bases; unmatched bases: 5. The CDR3 protein is CASSDSGRAWEQYF. DNA of the CDR3: TGTGCCAGCAGTGATAGCGGGAGGGCATGGGAGCAGTACTTC.

This clone was counted once. The genes are TRBV6-5 and TRBJ1-6; weak D call: TRBD1 (6 bases). This CDR3 region has 15 residues. Looked up from germline, CDR1 is MNHEY and CDR2 is SVGAGI. Deletions cut 1 base from V and 8 bases from J, with 12 bases between. DNA for the CDR3: TGTGCCAGCAGTTACTTCACAGGGAATGATTCACCCCTCCACTTT. Its translation is CASSYFTGNDSPLHF.

The V and J genes are TRBV7-9 and TRBJ2-7, with TRBD2 matching 9 bases. V trimming: 8 bases; J trimming: 0 bases; junction bases outside the gene matches: 2. Germline lookup yields CDR1 SEHNR and CDR2 FQNEAQ (reference sequence). This CDR3 comprises 13 residues. CDR3 protein: CASLSGSSYEQYF. CDR3 coding DNA: TGTGCCAGCCTTAGCGGGAGCTCCTACGAGCAGTACTTC. Supplemented by reference TRBV7-9 and TRBJ2-7, the full variable domain reads DTGVSQNPRHKITKRGQNVTFRCDPISEHNRLYWYRQTLGQGPEFLTYFQNEAQLEKSRLLSDRFSAERPKGSFSTLEIQRTEQGDSAMYLCASLSGSSYEQYFGPGTRLTVT.